The 20 T cell receptor beta chains below were found in one sample sequenced in a study of cytomegalovirus exposure and HLA in healthy donors. Profiled with immunoSEQ multiplex PCR; TCRdb holds only in-frame clones, not every one. The sample has 300,000 to 350,000 clones, over 75% seen once. Source material: PBMCs. These receptors came from a young man in good health and CMV-seronegative.

This clone showed up just a few times. This CDR3 is CASTYGGVQGQPQHF. The CDR3, as DNA: TGTGCCAGCACCTACGGCGGGGTCCAAGGACAGCCCCAGCATTTT. The genes are TRBV6-6 and TRBJ1-5; D uncertain. The CDR3 length is 15 residues. Trimming cost V 7 bases and J 7 bases, with 20 bases left between them. CDR1 and CDR2 (germline): MNHNY, SVGAGI (reference sequence).

This sequence joins TRBV4-1 and TRBJ2-2; 7 bases align to TRBD1. Trimming at V came to 2 bases and at J to 7 bases, leaving 4 bases not matched to a gene. The germline CDR1 and CDR2 sequences are MGHRA and YSYEKL. The CDR3 covers 14 residues. The CDR3 coding sequence is TGCGCCAGCAGCCAACGACAGGGTGTCGGGGAGCTGTTTTTT. Protein: CASSQRQGVGELFF.

The chain is built from TRBV5-4 and TRBJ1-4, with TRBD1 identical over 7 bases. In germline, CDR1 is SGHNT, CDR2 YYREEE (reference sequence). The V gene end was trimmed by 6 bases and the J gene end by 2 bases; junction bases not matched to a gene: 10. The CDR3 is 16 amino acids. In DNA, the CDR3 is TGTGCCAGCACTCGAGGAGGGGGCGAGACTAATGAAAAACTGTTTTTT. Translated, it gives CASTRGGGETNEKLFF.

The chain couples TRBV15 to TRBJ2-3; possible D gene TRBD2, 5 bases. This CDR3 is built from 16 residues. The germline gives CDR1 LNHNV, CDR2 YYDKDF (reference sequence). Trimming removed 1 base from V and 1 base from J, with 12 bases in between. CDR3 in DNA: TGTGCCACCAGCAGAGGGGTGGCGGGCGGCACAGATACGCAGTATTTT. Translating gives CATSRGVAGGTDTQYF.

The chain is built from TRBV11-3 and TRBJ1-1; D unresolved. Trimming took off 3 bases at V and 8 bases at J, with 10 bases between the two ends. CDR1 is SGHNT and CDR2 is YENEEA in the germline V gene. The CDR3 extends over 12 amino acids. Written as DNA, the CDR3 is TGTGCCAGCAGCTTCAGAGCGTCAGAAGCTTTCTTT. Its protein is CASSFRASEAFF.

The J gene is TRBJ2-5, the V gene TRBV10-3; 7 positions agree with TRBD1. The trim removed 6 bases at V and 1 base at J, leaving 2 bases unmatched. CDR3 size: 13 residues. Germline loops: CDR1 ENHRY, CDR2 SYGVKD. The DNA for the CDR3 is TGTGCCATCAGCCGGGACAGCCAAGAGACCCAGTACTTC. Encoded protein: CAISRDSQETQYF.

With regard to this clone: The same CDR3 also results from other DNA sequences found in this sample. The chain combines TRBV29-1 with TRBJ1-4, with TRBD1 identical over 9 bases. Looked up from germline, CDR1 is SQVTM and CDR2 is ANQGSEA. The trim removed 6 bases at V and 7 bases at J, leaving 6 bases unmatched. The CDR3 loop spans 13 amino acids. CDR3: CSVGQGGGEKLFF. The CDR3 DNA sequence: TGCAGCGTGGGACAGGGCGGGGGTGAAAAACTGTTTTTT.

The chain carries TRBV11-2 and TRBJ2-7; D perhaps matches TRBD2 (6 bases). Germline CDR1 is SGHAT and CDR2 is FQNNGV. The CDR3 runs 19 residues. V lost 3 bases, J lost 2 bases, and 26 bases lay in between. The CDR3 sequence: CASSLFMGLSVAETYEQYF. In DNA, the CDR3 is TGTGCCAGCAGCTTGTTTATGGGTCTCTCGGTAGCGGAGACCTACGAGCAGTACTTC.

The chain is built from TRBV5-1 and TRBJ1-1; D gene unclear. There are 13 residues in the CDR3. Trimming left V 0 bases short and J 4 bases short, with 7 bases between. Per the germline V gene, CDR1 is SGHRS and CDR2 is YFSETQ. CDR3 bases: TGCGCCAGCAGCTTGGGCGAGGTCACTGAAGCTTTCTTT. Amino acid sequence: CASSLGEVTEAFF.

V usage is TRBV6-5 and J usage is TRBJ1-1; a possible D gene is TRBD1 (5 bases). Trimming cost V 4 bases and J 8 bases, with 14 bases left between them. CDR3 size: 13 residues. CDR1 MNHEY and CDR2 SVGAGI come from the germline V gene. CDR3 nucleotide sequence: TGTGCCAGCAGTTTGGACACGGCAAGAGAAGCTTTCTTT. It translates to CASSLDTAREAFF.

This clone occurred once. The chain uses TRBV4-3 and TRBJ1-2; D is perhaps TRBD1 (6 bases). Germline-derived CDR1 and CDR2 are LGHNA and YSLEER. Trimming cost V 0 bases and J 2 bases, with 10 bases left between them. There are 15 residues in the CDR3. The CDR3 protein is CASSQEVQGNYGYTF. Here the CDR3 DNA reads TGCGCCAGCAGCCAAGAGGTTCAGGGGAACTATGGCTACACCTTC.

The chain is built from TRBV5-1 and TRBJ2-3, with D perhaps TRBD1 (6 bases). V was trimmed by 2 bases and J by 0 bases, leaving 13 bases between them. Germline V gene sequence: CDR1 SGHRS, CDR2 YFSETQ. This CDR3 is 16 amino acids long. The CDR3 loop is CASSFLGQQSTDTQYF. CDR3 coding DNA: TGCGCCAGCAGCTTTCTAGGACAGCAAAGCACAGATACGCAGTATTTT.

The CDR3 nucleotides read TGCGCCAGCAGCCAGGAGTTTGCCGGTGAGCAGTTCTTC. Protein product: CASSQEFAGEQFF. The rearrangement uses TRBV4-1 and TRBJ2-1; D unclear. The CDR3 has 13 residues. Germline assignment: CDR1 MGHRA and CDR2 YSYEKL. Trimming took off 3 bases at V and 9 bases at J, with 12 bases between the two ends.

This clone was counted only a few times. The rearrangement joins TRBV10-2 to TRBJ1-5, with unresolved D. CDR1 and CDR2 (germline): WSHSY, SAAADI. The CDR3 length is 15 residues. V lost 5 bases, J lost 9 bases, and 20 bases lay in between. CDR3 nucleotides: TGCGCCAGCAGTAATGACTTGTGGGGAGAGCGGCCCCAGCATTTT. Translation: CASSNDLWGERPQHF.

This clone was found once. The chain joins TRBV5-4 to TRBJ2-5, with D possibly TRBD1 on 5 matching bases. This CDR3 has 13 amino acids. The germline V gene encodes CDR1 SGHNT and CDR2 YYREEE (reference sequence). Trimming removed 5 bases at V and 5 bases at J, with 13 bases between. CDR3 nucleotides: TGTGCCAGCAGAGTTCAGGGTAGCGAGACCCAGTACTTC. Protein: CASRVQGSETQYF.

This chain uses TRBV6-1 with TRBJ1-5; TRBD1 matches 9 bases. This CDR3 is built from 16 residues. Germline V gene sequence: CDR1 MNHNS, CDR2 SASEGT. V lost 4 bases, J lost 6 bases, and 10 bases stayed unmatched. DNA of the CDR3: TGTGCCAGCAGTGTGGTAGAAACAGGGGGCGGTCAGCCCCAGCATTTT. Residues: CASSVVETGGGQPQHF.

The V and J genes are TRBV4-1 and TRBJ2-2; 15 positions match TRBD2. Trimming at V came to 3 bases and at J to 2 bases, leaving 7 bases not matched to a gene. Germline V gene sequence: CDR1 MGHRA, CDR2 YSYEKL. The CDR3 is 19 amino acids. The CDR3 DNA sequence: TGCGCCAGCAGCCAGAAACCGGGACTAGCGGGGGGAAACACCGGGGAGCTGTTTTTT. It codes for CASSQKPGLAGGNTGELFF.

The chain joins TRBV9 to TRBJ1-1; D is possibly TRBD1 (5 bases). Germline CDR1 SGDLS, CDR2 YYNGEE. V was shortened by 0 bases and J by 6 bases, with 18 bases between the two germline ends. The CDR3 is 16 residues long. The CDR3 protein is CASSVEARGVGSEAFF. The CDR3 nucleotides are TGTGCCAGCAGCGTAGAAGCTAGGGGCGTAGGATCTGAAGCTTTCTTT.

The CDR3 DNA follows: TGTGCCAGCTCACCACTTGTGCGGGAACAGGAAGCTTTCTTT. Translation: CASSPLVREQEAFF. V is TRBV18 and J is TRBJ1-1, with no clear D. The germline gives CDR1 KGHSH, CDR2 LQKENI. CDR3 length: 14 amino acids. Trimming took off 1 base at V and 8 bases at J, with 14 bases between the two ends.

This rearrangement joins TRBV30 to TRBJ1-2; 12 positions match TRBD1. This CDR3 contains 14 residues. Germline CDR1 reads GTSNPN; CDR2 reads SVGIG (reference sequence). Trimming cost V 7 bases and J 2 bases; bases outside gene matches: 5. The CDR3 sequence: CASPGQGANYGYTF. The CDR3 nucleotides are TGTGCCTCCCCGGGACAGGGGGCCAACTATGGCTACACCTTC.